Here is one T cell receptor beta chain with its context. The clone's antigen remains unknown. No base qualities exist here, and no much larger clone lies one base off it. Collaborating institutions collected whole blood in K2EDTA tubes following their own protocols. For TCRbeta analysis, collaborators shipped samples in one of three forms: frozen whole blood, isolated PBMCs, or DNA extracted from either of those sample types. The sample comes from a study of blood T cell repertoires in COVID-19 (dated by TCRdb to 2018 to 2020). For context, the study as a whole: The collaborator samples originated in the United States, Italy and Spain and spanned the acute and convalescent phases of COVID-19. The prospective study material was composed of cDNA or gDNA derived from T cells, B-cell-depleted T cells, or PBMCs. The dataset comprised deeply sampled blood TCRbeta repertoires from subjects exposed to, actively infected with, or recovered from COVID-19. The repertoires were released in a freely available public database meant as a resource for research on the immune response to SARS-CoV-2. Samples came from the ongoing ImmuneRACE study (first 160 participants) plus 1,254 subjects from 6 global collaborators. The sample metadata nearly always contained a de-identified subject ID, COVID-19 status, age in years and sex. Where available, HLA class I and class II types were obtained from metadata supplied by the sample provider rather than from assay-based typing.

CDR1 SGHTA and CDR2 FQGNSA were looked up in the germline V gene. Here V drops 2 bases and J drops 3 bases, and the junction holds 6 bases not matched to any gene. From the cysteine through the phenylalanine, the CDR3 covers 17 amino acids. The DNA shown is the 51-base CDR3, in frame from base 1. TCRbeta CDR3 regions were amplified from genomic DNA by means of the immunoSEQ Assay, a bias-controlled multiplex PCR. Under the source paper's analysis protocol: The number of nucleated cells in each sample was estimated from the amplification of reference gene primers within the assay. To quantify the absolute abundance of each unique TCRbeta CDR3 rearrangement, sequence reads were collapsed and filtered. For each sample, productive Simpson clonality was calculated by taking the square root of Simpson's diversity index across productive rearrangements. What TCRdb holds here is the immuneACCESS table cut down to in-frame rearrangements. Part of the clones is not present; checked against another copy, under half of the missing clones reflect an unresolved V gene, and the others are unexplained. The DNA was the basis for D and trimming; V, J and clone size are from that table. For this sample the table gives 9,500 to 10,000 clones, of which roughly 81% were detected only once. Of the sample, roughly 24% falls within the top ten clones.

What the research found in general, with its limitations: The quantity of clinical and demographic metadata differed by source and by participant and was supplied without curation.

The sequence was collected from a man between 60 and 75 years old with active COVID-19. The chain is assembled from TRBV7-2 and TRBJ2-7; a stretch of 14 junction bases matches TRBD2. The sample comprised peripheral blood. The nucleotide sequence reads as follows: TGTGCCAGCAGCTTAATCGGGACTAGCGGGAGTTTCTACGAGCAGTACTTC. Its translation is CASSLIGTSGSFYEQYF.